Listed here are 10 T cell receptor beta chains from one sample, sequenced in a study of blood T cells in healthy people across ages (dated by TCRdb to the mid-2010s). Preparation of the library involved 5' RACE. Sequencing relied on an Illumina HiSeq 2500. The second PCR ran for about 6 to 12 cycles and used a J-beta primer mix along with a sample-barcoded 5' primer. The public reads were run again by TCRdb, first through fastp at Q25 and then through MiXCR, and only productive beta chains were kept. Each record represents a unique CDR3 protein, reported with the most common genes and DNA among its rows. For this sample there are 780,000 or so distinct CDR3 sequences; about 55% appear just once. The top ten hold approximately 41% of the sample. Sequenced material: blood. Source of these receptors: a man at least 80 years old in good health.

This clonotype showed up just a few times. The rearrangement joins TRBV29-1 to TRBJ2-7, with a tentative D call TRBD1 (5 bases). This CDR3 region has 13 residues. Germline loops: CDR1 SQVTM, CDR2 ANQGSEA. The V end was cut by 6 bases, the J end by 4 bases, with 16 bases between. The CDR3 region is CSVRLGAMYEQYF. The CDR3 DNA reads as TGCAGCGTCCGCCTAGGGGCTATGTACGAGCAGTACTTC.

For this clonotype: One junction end disagrees with the germline gene, perhaps due to a read error. The chain combines TRBV18 with TRBJ2-1; D ambiguous. Per the germline V gene, CDR1 is KGHSH and CDR2 is LQKENI. This CDR3 spans 12 amino acids. CDR3 in DNA: TGTGCCAGCTCACTAATTTACAATGAGCGGTTCTTC. This gives the protein CASSLIYNERFF.

The V call is TRBV7-2, the J call TRBJ2-7; D is ambiguous. V shed 1 base and J shed 3 bases, with 10 bases lying between them. The CDR3 consists of 14 residues. Germline V lookup: CDR1 SGHTA, CDR2 FQGNSA. In DNA, the CDR3 is TGTGCCAGCAGCTTAGTAGCAAACTACTACGAGCAGTACTTC. This codes for CASSLVANYYEQYF.

Remarks on this clonotype: Its ends do not fully match the called genes, so a read error is possible. The V call is TRBV27, the J call TRBJ2-7; 10 bases are shared with TRBD2. Germline V gene lookup returns CDR1 MNHEY and CDR2 SMNVEV (reference sequence). The CDR3 has 17 amino acids. The CDR3 loop is CASRPRVGTSASDEQYF. The CDR3 DNA follows: TGTGCCAGCAGACCAAGAGTTGGGACTAGCGCCTCCGACGAGCAGTACTTC.

The chain recombines TRBV20-1 with TRBJ2-1; possibly TRBD2 for D (5 bases). Trimming shortened V by 1 base and J by 9 bases, and 13 bases separated the two germline ends. The CDR3 is 13 residues long. Germline V gene data show CDR1 as DFQATT and CDR2 as SNEGSKA (reference sequence). The DNA for the CDR3 is TGCAGTGCTAGAGTGTCCCCAGGACTTGAGCAGTTCTTC. Translation: CSARVSPGLEQFF.

The chain is built from TRBV7-9 and TRBJ2-5, with 7 nucleotides matching TRBD2. The DNA end favors TRBJ2-7, so the J call may be wrong. There are 15 residues in the CDR3. Germline loops: CDR1 SEHNR, CDR2 FQNEAQ (reference sequence). The CDR3 loop is CASSPLGRGIHEQYF. For the CDR3, the DNA is TGTGCCAGCAGCCCACTGGGGCGGGGGATCCACGAGCAGTACTTC.

The CDR3 DNA sequence: TGTGCCACCAGTGATTTGAAGGACCGGAGGACTAGCGGACTGAATGAGCAGTACTTC. Translated, it gives CATSDLKDRRTSGLNEQYF. V usage is TRBV24-1 and J usage is TRBJ2-5; 10 nucleotides agree with TRBD2. Losses at the gene ends were 0 bases for V and 11 bases for J; bases not matched to a gene: 20. The CDR3 sequence is 19 residues long. Germline V gene data show CDR1 as KGHDR and CDR2 as SFDVKD.

There are a few counts of this clonotype. The V call is TRBV3-1, the J call TRBJ2-3; 10 bases map to TRBD2. Germline lookup yields CDR1 LGHDT and CDR2 YNNKEL (reference sequence). The CDR3 length is 15 residues. V gave up 4 bases and J gave up 5 bases; unmatched junction bases: 6. The CDR3 DNA sequence: TGTGCCAGCAGCCGTTTAGCGGGAGGAGGAGATACGCAGTATTTT. Amino acids: CASSRLAGGGDTQYF.

The chain joins TRBV6-5 to TRBJ2-6; D might be TRBD1 or TRBD2, each matching 5 bases. Trimming took off 1 base at V and 0 bases at J, with 7 bases between the two ends. CDR3 length: 16 amino acids. Germline CDR1 reads MNHEY; CDR2 reads SVGAGI. The CDR3 here is CASSYFGGSGANVLTF. The CDR3 nucleotides read TGTGCCAGCAGTTACTTTGGGGGCTCTGGGGCCAACGTCCTGACTTTC.

There are a few counts of this clonotype. The V and J genes are TRBV4-1 and TRBJ2-1; D perhaps matches TRBD1 (5 bases). This CDR3 spans 15 amino acids. CDR1 and CDR2 (germline): MGHRA, YSYEKL. The germline V and J ends were trimmed by 2 bases and 0 bases, with 8 bases remaining between them. DNA for the CDR3: TGCGCCAGCAGCCAATGGGGCAACTCCTACAATGAGCAGTTCTTC. It encodes CASSQWGNSYNEQFF.